The present T cell receptor beta chain was sequenced within a study of tumor and adjacent non-tumor tissue in lung cancer. General observations from the study: Top 100 clones took a larger repertoire share in normal lung.

Three rounds of nested PCR, following a modified ARM-PCR protocol, produced the TCRbeta library. Via MiXCR, TCRdb re-called the multiplex PCR reads, giving one row per CDR3 protein. The sample includes fewer than 150,000 distinct CDR3 sequences, approximately 70% seen only once; the top ten take 18%. The template was RNA from unsorted bulk tissue. The germline CDR1 and CDR2 sequences are SGHNT and YENEEA. The CDR3 is 12 amino acids. Between the trimmed V and J ends, which lost 8 bases and 11 bases, there was a span of 18 bases. In regard to this clonotype: The antigen remains undetermined.

The V and J genes are TRBV11-3 and TRBJ1-1; D is uncertain. The source is a man aged 60 to 69 with small cell lung cancer. Material for sequencing was lung tumor tissue. DNA for the CDR3: TGTGCCAGCTTAGAGGGAGGCATTGAGGCTTTCTTT. This sequence encodes CASLEGGIEAFF.